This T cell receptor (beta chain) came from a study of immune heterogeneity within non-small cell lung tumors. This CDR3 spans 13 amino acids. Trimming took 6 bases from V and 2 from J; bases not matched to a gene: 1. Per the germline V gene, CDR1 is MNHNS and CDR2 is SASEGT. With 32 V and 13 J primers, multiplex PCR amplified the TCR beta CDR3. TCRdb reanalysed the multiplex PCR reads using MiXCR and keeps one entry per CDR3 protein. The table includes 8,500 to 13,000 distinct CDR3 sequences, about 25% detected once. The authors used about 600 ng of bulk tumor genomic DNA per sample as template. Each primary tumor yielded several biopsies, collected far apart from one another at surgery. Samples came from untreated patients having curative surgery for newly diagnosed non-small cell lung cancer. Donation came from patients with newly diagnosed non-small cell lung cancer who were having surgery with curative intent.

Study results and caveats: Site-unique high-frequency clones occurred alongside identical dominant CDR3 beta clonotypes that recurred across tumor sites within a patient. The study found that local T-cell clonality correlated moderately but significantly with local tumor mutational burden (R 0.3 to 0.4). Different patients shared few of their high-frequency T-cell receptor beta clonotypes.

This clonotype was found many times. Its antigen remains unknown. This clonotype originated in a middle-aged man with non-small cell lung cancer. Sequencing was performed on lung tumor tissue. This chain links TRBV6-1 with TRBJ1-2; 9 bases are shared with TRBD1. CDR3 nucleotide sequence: TGTGCCAGCAGCGGGACAGGGAACTATGGCTACACCTTC. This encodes CASSGTGNYGYTF.